This TCR beta chain originates from a study of monozygotic twins with inflammatory bowel disease. CDR1 is MNHEY, CDR2 SMNVEV, per germline (reference sequence). CDR3 size: 16 residues. cDNA synthesis was performed in eight separate reactions for each sample. Template-switch reactions added UMIs with a 6-nucleotide sample barcode. Both the TCRalpha cDNA and the TCRbeta cDNA were taken through two nested PCRs, lasting around 15 and 9 cycles. For each CDR3 protein, TCRdb gives one entry from its re-call of the 5' RACE reads, without DNA. Its table records approximately 200,000 distinct CDR3 sequences. Turning to this clonotype: Its specificity is not known.

Study outcomes and limitations: Healthy co-twins showed greater TCRbeta diversity (inverse Simpson) than IBD patients.

The chain has TRBV27 and TRBJ1-6; TCRdb calls TRBD1, which cannot be checked without DNA. Sample: blood. This TCR derives from a human donor with ulcerative colitis or Crohn's disease, or a healthy co-twin of an affected twin (not recorded which). CDR3 sequence reads: CASSPLTGILNSPLHF.